The TCR beta chain under discussion was sequenced for a study of identical twins. MiXCR, run by TCRdb on the 5' RACE reads, gives a single entry per CDR3 protein. The table has 450,000 or so distinct CDR3 sequences, more than 13% seen once; the top ten hold approximately 0.52%. This clonotype was observed many times. The CDR3 sequence is 14 residues long. Germline lookup yields CDR1 SQVTM and CDR2 ANQGSEA. V was cut by 7 bases and J by 1 base, with 11 bases left in between. These data were also reused for a study on yellow fever vaccine responses in identical twins.

The V call is TRBV29-1, the J call TRBJ2-6; maybe TRBD1 (6 bases). This TCR came from a woman in her late teens or twenties in good health. Input material: CD4+ T cells sorted from blood. CDR3 sequence reads: CSAQGDSGANVLTF. CDR3 DNA sequence: TGCAGCGCACAGGGTGATTCTGGGGCCAACGTCCTGACTTTC.